This passage covers 2 T cell receptor beta chains from one sample sequenced in a study of early T cells in non-severe SARS-CoV-2 infection. TCRdb re-called the 5' RACE reads through MiXCR, storing one row per CDR3 protein. The sample holds 85,000 to 120,000 distinct CDR3 sequences; about an eighth are singletons and the top ten take approximately 6%. Sequenced input: whole blood. These receptors were taken from an adult who was a healthcare worker with PCR-confirmed SARS-CoV-2 infection or an uninfected control (not recorded which).

This clonotype counts as medium-sized. The rearrangement joins TRBV27 to TRBJ2-7; 12 positions agree with TRBD2. The V segment lost 7 bases and the J segment 0 bases; nucleotides outside the gene matches: 16. This CDR3 contains 19 residues. Germline CDR1 and CDR2: MNHEY and SMNVEV (reference sequence). Here the CDR3 reads CASTPSGLAGGRSSYEQYF. The CDR3 bases are TGTGCCAGCACCCCCTCGGGGCTAGCGGGAGGGAGGAGCTCCTACGAGCAGTACTTC.

This clonotype was detected many times. One end of the junction varies from germline; a read error may be responsible. The chain employs TRBV10-3 and TRBJ1-1; D is perhaps TRBD1 (6 bases). The CDR3 spans 12 residues. The germline gives CDR1 ENHRY, CDR2 SYGVKD. DNA of the CDR3: TGTGCCATAAGTGTACAGGGTATAATGGCTTTCTTT. Protein sequence: CAISVQGIMAFF.